Each of the 23 T cell receptor beta chains below was sequenced from the same sample in a study of T cell responses to AZD1222 COVID-19 vaccine. Here immunoSEQ multiplex PCR was the method, and the copy in TCRdb shows in-frame clones only, minus some. The table has some 120,000 clones, approximately 85% seen once. The sequencing used peripheral blood, collected 28 days after the second AZD1222 dose. The receptors originated from an adult who received the AZD1222 COVID-19 vaccine.

This rearrangement joins TRBV4-3 to TRBJ2-1; perhaps TRBD2 as D (5 bases). Trimming pared 0 bases from V and 6 bases from J, leaving 6 bases between. This CDR3 has 13 residues. Germline CDR1 LGHNA, CDR2 YSLEER. For the CDR3, the DNA is TGCGCCAGCAGCCAAGAAGAGGGCAATGAGCAGTTCTTC. This codes for CASSQEEGNEQFF.

The genes are TRBV18 and TRBJ1-3; TRBD1 aligns across 9 bases. V shed 2 bases, J shed 4 bases, and the junction held 3 bases outside the gene matches. From germline, CDR1 is KGHSH and CDR2 LQKENI. The CDR3 consists of 15 residues. CDR3 loop: CASSPWTGEGNTIYF. The CDR3 DNA reads TGTGCCAGCTCACCATGGACAGGGGAAGGAAACACCATATATTTT.

V usage is TRBV7-9 and J usage is TRBJ2-2; 7 positions agree with TRBD2. V shed 5 bases, J shed 5 bases, and the junction held 5 bases outside the gene matches. CDR3 length: 14 residues. Germline lookup yields CDR1 SEHNR and CDR2 FQNEAQ (reference sequence). CDR3 amino acids: CASSDPGGTGELFF. The CDR3 coding sequence is TGTGCCAGCAGCGACCCGGGAGGAACCGGGGAGCTGTTTTTT.

The chain uses TRBV6-5 and TRBJ2-4; the D is unclear. In germline, CDR1 is MNHEY, CDR2 SVGAGI. Trimming stripped 0 bases from V and 3 bases from J, with 12 bases between. CDR3 length: 16 amino acids. Here the CDR3 reads CASSYSMREGKNIQYF. CDR3 in DNA: TGTGCCAGCAGTTACTCGATGAGAGAAGGCAAAAACATTCAGTACTTC.

This clone was found once. CDR3 nucleotides: TGTGCCAGAAGCGGGCAACCCGGACAGGGCGACTATGGCTACACCTTC. Residues: CARSGQPGQGDYGYTF. This rearrangement joins TRBV5-3 to TRBJ1-2; TRBD1 agrees at 8 bases. TRBV5-3 is classed as an ORF, of uncertain function. The CDR3 totals 16 residues. V lost 4 bases to trimming and J lost 3 bases; unmatched junction nucleotides: 11.

The CDR3 loop reads CASSQDQVGGYTF. DNA for the CDR3: TGCGCCAGCAGCCAAGATCAGGTCGGGGGCTACACCTTC. The chain uses TRBV4-1 and TRBJ1-2; no definite D call. The germline V gene has CDR1 MGHRA and CDR2 YSYEKL. There are 13 residues in the CDR3. V was pared by 0 bases and J by 8 bases, with 10 bases between.

V and J are TRBV5-1 and TRBJ1-6, with 7 bases lining up with TRBD1. The CDR3 is made up of 14 amino acids. Germline values: CDR1 SGHRS, CDR2 YFSETQ. With 5 bases clipped from V and 6 bases from J, the junction kept 5 bases outside the gene matches. CDR3 DNA sequence: TGCGCCAGCAGGTCCGGGACAGTTAATTCACCCCTCCACTTT. Residues: CASRSGTVNSPLHF.

V is TRBV7-2 and J is TRBJ2-2; 8 bases line up with TRBD2. This CDR3 has 16 amino acids. Trimming took 5 bases from V and 3 from J; bases not matched to a gene: 8. Germline lookup yields CDR1 SGHTA and CDR2 FQGNSA. The CDR3 sequence: CASSPHSGGDTGELFF. CDR3 sequence (DNA): TGTGCCAGCAGCCCCCACAGCGGGGGTGACACCGGGGAGCTGTTTTTT. Full variable domain (remainder filled in from reference TRBV7-2 and TRBJ2-2): GAGVSQSPSNKVTEKGKDVELRCDPISGHTALYWYRQSLGQGLEFLIYFQGNSAPDKSGLPSDRFSAERTGGSVSTLTIQRTQQEDSAVYLCASSPHSGGDTGELFFGEGSRLTVL.

This sequence joins TRBV7-2 and TRBJ2-1; D is unclear. Germline-derived CDR1 and CDR2 are SGHTA and FQGNSA. V was cut by 7 bases and J by 4 bases, with 14 bases left in between. This CDR3 is built from 14 residues. The CDR3 nucleotides read TGTGCCAGCACCATCCTCCCCGGTTACAATGAGCAGTTCTTC. The encoded protein is CASTILPGYNEQFF.

V gene TRBV11-2 combines with J gene TRBJ1-5, with D uncertain. Germline values: CDR1 SGHAT, CDR2 FQNNGV. V was trimmed by 1 base and J by 4 bases, leaving 11 bases between them. The length of the CDR3 is 15 residues. The CDR3 is CASSLGGRRNQPQHF. The CDR3 region has the DNA TGTGCCAGCAGCTTAGGCGGACGAAGGAATCAGCCCCAGCATTTT.

The chain recombines TRBV5-8 with TRBJ2-7; D might be TRBD1 or TRBD2, each matching 6 bases. In germline, CDR1 is SGHTS, CDR2 YDEGEE. V dropped 2 bases and J dropped 5 bases, with 14 bases sitting between them. This CDR3 has 14 amino acids. The CDR3 sequence: CASSLTGGVHEQYF. Written as DNA, the CDR3 is TGTGCCAGCAGCTTAACCGGGGGCGTCCACGAGCAGTACTTC.

The V call is TRBV25-1, the J call TRBJ1-6, with D maybe TRBD1 (5 bases). The germline V and J ends were trimmed by 3 bases and 3 bases, with 12 bases remaining between them. Germline V gene lookup returns CDR1 MGHDK and CDR2 SYGVNS. The CDR3 contains 16 residues. In nucleotides, the CDR3 is TGTGCCAGCAGTGAGGTTAAGAGGGGCTATAATTCACCCCTCCACTTT. Translation gives CASSEVKRGYNSPLHF.

V and J are TRBV28 and TRBJ1-5; possible D gene TRBD1, 6 bases. This CDR3 contains 14 residues. CDR1 and CDR2 (germline): MDHEN, SYDVKM. V lost 7 bases, J lost 5 bases, and 15 bases lay in between. CDR3 coding DNA: TGTGCCAGCAACCGAGGGGGTACCTATCAGCCCCAGCATTTT. Translated, it gives CASNRGGTYQPQHF.

This chain uses TRBV11-1 with TRBJ2-5, with D possibly matching TRBD2 (7 bases). CDR1 is SGHAT, CDR2 FQDESV, per germline (reference sequence). The length of the CDR3 is 14 residues. V lost 1 base to trimming and J lost 5 bases, with 11 bases between them. This CDR3 reads CASSLGGGQETQYF. For the CDR3, the DNA is TGTGCCAGCAGCTTAGGGGGGGGCCAGGAGACCCAGTACTTC.

This clone has just a few counts. The V and J genes are TRBV5-1 and TRBJ2-7, with TRBD1 matching over 7 bases. The CDR3 totals 15 residues. The ends lost 1 base at V and 2 bases at J; junction bases unmatched: 6. Germline loops: CDR1 SGHRS, CDR2 YFSETQ. This CDR3 is CASSLMVGQPYEQYF. DNA of the CDR3: TGCGCCAGCAGCTTGATGGTGGGACAGCCCTACGAGCAGTACTTC.

The chain links TRBV12-3 or TRBV12-4 to TRBJ1-2, with D possibly matching TRBD1 (5 bases). This CDR3 contains 13 residues. Trimming removed 5 bases at V and 1 base at J, with 8 bases between. The CDR3 spells CASSTDSNYGYTF. Here the CDR3 DNA reads TGTGCCAGCAGTACTGACAGTAACTATGGCTACACCTTC.

This clone is a singleton in its sample. The chain joins TRBV6-1 to TRBJ1-1; perhaps TRBD1 as D (5 bases). Germline CDR1 reads MNHNS; CDR2 reads SASEGT. The CDR3 has 16 residues. V was trimmed by 0 bases and J by 1 base, leaving 12 bases between them. Here the CDR3 DNA reads TGTGCCAGCAGTGAAGCGGGGCAGGGTGGGAACACTGAAGCTTTCTTT. It translates to CASSEAGQGGNTEAFF.

The chain links TRBV4-1 to TRBJ1-5; D gene unclear. Germline V gives CDR1 MGHRA, CDR2 YSYEKL. V gave up 0 bases and J gave up 7 bases, with 7 bases separating them. This CDR3 has 13 residues. The DNA of the CDR3 is TGCGCCAGCAGCCAAGATCCTGCCCAGCCCCAGCATTTT. Its protein is CASSQDPAQPQHF.

This sequence joins TRBV11-2 and TRBJ1-6; TRBD1 matches at 9 bases. The CDR3 is 18 amino acids. J lost 0 bases, V lost 5 bases, and 8 bases had no gene match. Germline-derived CDR1 and CDR2 are SGHAT and FQNNGV. CDR3 in DNA: TGTGCCAGCAGCCAGGGACAGGGCGCCCCCTCCTATAATTCACCCCTCCACTTT. This codes for CASSQGQGAPSYNSPLHF.

This sequence joins TRBV18 and TRBJ2-1; TRBD2 matches 9 bases. The CDR3 loop spans 19 amino acids. V trimming: 3 bases; J trimming: 1 base; junction bases outside the gene matches: 13. Germline V gives CDR1 KGHSH, CDR2 LQKENI. The CDR3 loop reads CASSPPRGGPSQSYNEQFF. CDR3 bases: TGTGCCAGCTCACCGCCGCGGGGGGGCCCTAGTCAGTCCTACAATGAGCAGTTCTTC.

The chain recombines TRBV6-4 with TRBJ1-2; D perhaps matches TRBD1 (5 bases). Germline V gives CDR1 MRHNA, CDR2 SNTAGT. This CDR3 is built from 16 residues. The V end lost 0 bases, the J end lost 2 bases, and 13 bases lay between the germline ends. The CDR3: CASSDSGVKGNYGYTF. The CDR3, as DNA: TGTGCCAGCAGTGACTCGGGGGTCAAGGGCAACTATGGCTACACCTTC.

The gene calls are TRBV13 and TRBJ1-4; 8 bases are a match to TRBD1. Germline CDR1 PRHDT, CDR2 FYEKMQ (reference sequence). J was trimmed by 8 bases and V by 5 bases; bases with no gene match: 7. The CDR3 extends over 14 amino acids. CDR3 sequence reads: CASSPGQVGEKLFF. The CDR3, as DNA: TGTGCCAGCAGCCCGGGACAGGTGGGAGAAAAACTGTTTTTT. Combining the CDR3 with reference TRBV13 and TRBJ1-4 gives the whole variable domain AAGVIQSPRHLIKEKRETATLKCYPIPRHDTVYWYQQGPGQDPQFLISFYEKMQSDKGSIPDRFSAQQFSDYHSELNMSSLELGDSALYFCASSPGQVGEKLFFGSGTQLSVL.

This clone was counted a few times. Other DNA sequences in this specimen translate into the identical CDR3. V usage is TRBV4-1 and J usage is TRBJ1-4; D is undetermined. The V gene lost 0 bases and the J gene lost 8 bases, with 7 bases spanning the gap. This CDR3 region has 13 residues. CDR1 is MGHRA, CDR2 YSYEKL, per germline. CDR3 loop: CASSQDLGEKLFF. The CDR3 DNA sequence: TGCGCCAGCAGCCAAGATCTGGGGGAAAAACTGTTTTTT.